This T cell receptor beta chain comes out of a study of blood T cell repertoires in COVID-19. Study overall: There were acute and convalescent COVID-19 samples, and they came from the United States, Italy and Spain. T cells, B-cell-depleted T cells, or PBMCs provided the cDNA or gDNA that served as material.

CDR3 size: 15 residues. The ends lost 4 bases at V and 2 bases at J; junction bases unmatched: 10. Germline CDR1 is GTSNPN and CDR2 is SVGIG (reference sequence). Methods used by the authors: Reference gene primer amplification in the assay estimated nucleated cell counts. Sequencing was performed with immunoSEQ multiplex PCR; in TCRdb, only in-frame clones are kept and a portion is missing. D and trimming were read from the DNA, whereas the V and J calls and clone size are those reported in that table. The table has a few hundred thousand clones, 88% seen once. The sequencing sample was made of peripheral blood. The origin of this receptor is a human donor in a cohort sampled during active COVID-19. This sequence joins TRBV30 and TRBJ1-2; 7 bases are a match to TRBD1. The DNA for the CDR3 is TGTGCCTGGACCCCGGACAGGACCCCAAACTATGGCTACACCTTC. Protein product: CAWTPDRTPNYGYTF.